These 26 T cell receptor beta chains were all obtained from the same sample, sequenced in a study of T cells after yellow fever vaccination. TCRdb ran MiXCR on the 5' RACE reads and lists one entry per CDR3 protein. This table holds a few hundred thousand distinct CDR3 sequences, 8.5% to 9% found once. The sequencing here drew on PBMCs, taken on the day of the first yellow fever vaccination. The receptors shown here come from a man between 18 and 35 years old who received the YFV17D yellow fever vaccine.

The chain joins TRBV24-1 to TRBJ2-1, with TRBD2 identical over 9 bases. Unmatched junction bases numbered 8, after V lost 0 bases and J lost 9 bases. Germline CDR1 KGHDR, CDR2 SFDVKD. The CDR3 sequence is 16 residues long. Here the CDR3 reads CATSDLGTSGSIEQFF. Here the CDR3 DNA reads TGTGCCACCAGTGATTTGGGCACTAGCGGGTCTATTGAGCAGTTCTTC.

V usage is TRBV5-7 and J usage is TRBJ1-2; D gene ambiguous. TRBV5-7 is treated as an ORF (open reading frame) with a function not yet certain. The V and J ends lost 4 bases and 8 bases respectively, with 12 bases between them. There are 12 residues in the CDR3. In DNA, the CDR3 is TGTGCCAGCAGCCATACACGGAACGGCTACACCTTC. Amino acids: CASSHTRNGYTF.

This clonotype was counted between two and nine times. The genes are TRBV24-1 and TRBJ1-4; the D gene is possibly TRBD1 (6 bases). The germline CDR1 and CDR2 sequences are KGHDR and SFDVKD. The V gene lost 4 bases and the J gene lost 5 bases, with 7 bases spanning the gap. The length of the CDR3 is 13 residues. CDR3 amino acids: CATSDRGNEKLFF. The CDR3 DNA sequence: TGTGCCACCAGTGACAGGGGAAATGAAAAACTGTTTTTT.

V and J are TRBV20-1 and TRBJ2-7; TRBD1 matches 7 bases. Germline CDR1 is DFQATT and CDR2 is SNEGSKA (reference sequence). The CDR3 length is 15 residues. V gave up 3 bases and J gave up 3 bases; unmatched junction bases: 11. The CDR3 DNA follows: TGCAGTGCTAGTCTCAGGGGCAGGGGGAACTACGAGCAGTACTTC. Its translation: CSASLRGRGNYEQYF.

This clonotype was seen only once. The V gene is TRBV5-6, the J gene TRBJ1-2; the D is unclear. The CDR3 has 15 amino acids. CDR1 SGHDT and CDR2 YYEEEE come from the germline V gene. Deletions cut 0 bases from V and 1 base from J, with 10 bases between. CDR3 protein: CASSLVSSYNYGYTF. In nucleotides, the CDR3 is TGTGCCAGCAGCTTGGTAAGCAGCTATAACTATGGCTACACCTTC.

The V gene is TRBV2, the J gene TRBJ1-2, with 10 bases lining up with TRBD1. V shed 5 bases and J 6 bases; nucleotides not matched to a gene: 6. Germline V gene lookup returns CDR1 SNHLY and CDR2 FYNNEI. This CDR3 has 14 amino acids. CDR3 sequence reads: CASSLTGGSDGYTF. In DNA, the CDR3 is TGTGCCAGCAGTTTGACAGGGGGCTCGGATGGCTACACCTTC.

This rearrangement joins TRBV7-2 to TRBJ1-5; D is unclear. V shed 3 bases and J shed 5 bases, with 8 bases lying between them. The CDR3 extends over 13 amino acids. Germline V gene lookup returns CDR1 SGHTA and CDR2 FQGNSA. The CDR3, as DNA: TGTGCCAGCAGCTTGATAGGGCATCAGCCCCAGCATTTT. Amino acid sequence: CASSLIGHQPQHF.

This clonotype was recorded a few times. V usage is TRBV7-2 and J usage is TRBJ2-3; 7 bases align to TRBD2. The germline gives CDR1 SGHTA, CDR2 FQGNSA. The CDR3 sequence is 12 residues long. Trimming at V came to 4 bases and at J to 9 bases, leaving 4 bases not matched to a gene. In DNA form, the CDR3 reads TGTGCCAGCAGCTCCCAACTAGCGACGCAGTATTTT. Its translation is CASSSQLATQYF. The entire variable domain, with the rest obtained from reference TRBV7-2 and TRBJ2-3, is as follows: GAGVSQSPSNKVTEKGKDVELRCDPISGHTALYWYRQSLGQGLEFLIYFQGNSAPDKSGLPSDRFSAERTGGSVSTLTIQRTQQEDSAVYLCASSSQLATQYFGPGTRLTVL.

This clonotype was detected a few times. This sequence joins TRBV25-1 and TRBJ1-5; 10 bases fit TRBD1. CDR1 and CDR2 (germline): MGHDK, SYGVNS. This CDR3 contains 14 residues. The junction had 7 bases not matched to a gene; V was cut back by 9 bases and J by 5 bases. CDR3 region: CASSGTGVHQPQHF. The CDR3 DNA reads TGTGCCAGTTCCGGGACAGGGGTCCATCAGCCCCAGCATTTT.

CDR3: CASSLSGQGTGELFF. The CDR3 nucleotides are TGTGCCAGCAGCTTGTCGGGACAGGGCACCGGGGAGCTGTTTTTT. The V gene is TRBV7-6, the J gene TRBJ2-2; 9 bases match TRBD1. The CDR3 has 15 residues. Germline V lookup: CDR1 SGHVS, CDR2 FNYEAQ. The ends lost 3 bases at V and 4 bases at J; junction bases unmatched: 3. Drawing the rest from reference TRBV7-6 and TRBJ2-2, the complete variable domain is GAGVSQSPRYKVTKRGQDVALRCDPISGHVSLYWYRQALGQGPEFLTYFNYEAQQDKSGLPNDRFSAERPEGSISTLTIQRTEQRDSAMYRCASSLSGQGTGELFFGEGSRLTVL.

This clonotype came up a few times. The chain employs TRBV5-1 and TRBJ2-7; 8 bases agree with TRBD1. V lost 4 bases to trimming and J lost 6 bases; unmatched junction nucleotides: 9. CDR1 and CDR2 from the germline V gene are SGHRS and YFSETQ. CDR3 length: 14 residues. The CDR3 is CASSPRTGQSEQYF. For the CDR3, the DNA is TGCGCCAGCAGCCCTCGGACAGGGCAGAGCGAGCAGTACTTC.

The chain uses TRBV7-2 and TRBJ2-7; TRBD2 aligns across 7 bases. V shed 1 base, J shed 6 bases, and the junction held 3 bases outside the gene matches. The CDR3 has 13 amino acids. Per the germline V gene, CDR1 is SGHTA and CDR2 is FQGNSA. For the CDR3, the DNA is TGTGCCAGCAGCTTAGTGACTAGCACCGAGCAGTACGTC. Translation gives CASSLVTSTEQYV.

The V and J genes are TRBV12-3 or TRBV12-4 and TRBJ2-5; D is ambiguous. The CDR3 extends over 15 amino acids. Trimming shortened V by 4 bases and J by 0 bases, and 12 bases separated the two germline ends. The CDR3 loop is CASSSLGRNQETQYF. CDR3 sequence (DNA): TGTGCCAGCAGTTCCCTCGGACGGAACCAAGAGACCCAGTACTTC.

The sample holds a few counts of this clonotype. The chain couples TRBV12-3 or TRBV12-4 to TRBJ1-1; 7 bases line up with TRBD1. The CDR3 runs 12 residues. The V segment lost 7 bases and the J segment 11 bases; nucleotides outside the gene matches: 10. CDR3 loop: CASKTTGLMAFF. CDR3 in DNA: TGTGCCAGCAAAACGACAGGGCTGATGGCTTTCTTT.

The J gene is TRBJ1-3, the V gene TRBV12-3 or TRBV12-4; perhaps TRBD1 as D (5 bases). The ends were cut back, 5 bases at V and 4 bases at J, with 12 bases in the middle. The CDR3 sequence is 14 residues long. CDR3 region: CASSPRVLGNTIYF. The CDR3 coding sequence is TGTGCCAGCAGTCCCAGGGTTCTCGGAAACACCATATATTTT.

The chain is built from TRBV30 and TRBJ2-7; D unresolved. Trimming took off 0 bases at V and 7 bases at J, with 10 bases between the two ends. The CDR3 runs 12 residues. Per germline, CDR1 GTSNPN and CDR2 SVGIG (reference sequence). CDR3 sequence reads: CAWSVRVEEQYF. CDR3 coding DNA: TGTGCCTGGAGTGTTCGGGTGGAGGAGCAGTACTTC.

V usage is TRBV12-3 or TRBV12-4 and J usage is TRBJ2-2, with 12 nucleotides matching TRBD1. This CDR3 comprises 15 residues. The J segment lost 7 bases and the V segment lost 6 bases, leaving 6 bases of the junction unmatched. The chain's CDR3 is CASRGQGAFGGELFF. DNA for the CDR3: TGTGCCAGCAGGGGACAGGGGGCATTTGGCGGGGAGCTGTTTTTT.

Many counts were recorded for this clonotype. The rearrangement uses TRBV20-1 and TRBJ2-7, with 8 bases matching TRBD2. The CDR3 consists of 16 residues. The V and J ends lost 4 bases and 7 bases, in that order; junction bases with no gene match: 18. Germline CDR1 reads DFQATT; CDR2 reads SNEGSKA (reference sequence). DNA for the CDR3: TGCAGTGCTAAGAGGGTGGCTAGCGGGTTCCCCGGGGAGCAGTACGTC. It yields the protein CSAKRVASGFPGEQYV.

This clonotype was counted at least ten times. This chain links TRBV29-1 with TRBJ2-5; the D is unclear. CDR3 size: 11 residues. From germline, CDR1 is SQVTM and CDR2 ANQGSEA. V was trimmed by 3 bases and J by 4 bases, leaving 6 bases between them. The CDR3 coding sequence is TGCAGCGTTGACGCTCTAGAGACCCAGTACTTC. Amino acid sequence: CSVDALETQYF. The full variable domain, with the rest looked up from reference TRBV29-1 and TRBJ2-5, is SAVISQKPSRDICQRGTSLTIQCQVDSQVTMMFWYRQQPGQSLTLIATANQGSEATYESGFVIDKFPISRPNLTFSTLTVSNMSPEDSSIYLCSVDALETQYFGPGTRLLVL.

The V gene is TRBV5-1, the J gene TRBJ2-7; 7 bases are shared with TRBD1. This CDR3 comprises 14 residues. The germline gives CDR1 SGHRS, CDR2 YFSETQ. V shed 4 bases, J shed 6 bases, and the junction held 10 bases outside the gene matches. CDR3 nucleotide sequence: TGCGCCAGCAGCCCACCACAGGGGTGGGGCGAGCAGTACTTC. Its protein product is CASSPPQGWGEQYF.

The chain links TRBV7-2 to TRBJ1-2; 7 bases align to TRBD1. This CDR3 has 14 residues. Germline CDR1 SGHTA, CDR2 FQGNSA. V lost 5 bases and J lost 5; bases outside the gene matches: 8. The CDR3 DNA reads TGTGCCAGCAGCCCAGGGGGGGCGCGTTATGGCTACACCTTC. Encoded protein: CASSPGGARYGYTF.

This clonotype appeared many times. V usage is TRBV5-1 and J usage is TRBJ2-7, with D possibly matching TRBD2 (6 bases). Germline V gives CDR1 SGHRS, CDR2 YFSETQ. The length of the CDR3 is 14 residues. The V end lost 7 bases, the J end lost 0 bases, and 14 bases lay between the germline ends. CDR3 sequence: CASLGGVPSYEQYV. In DNA, the CDR3 is TGCGCCAGCTTGGGCGGGGTCCCCTCCTACGAGCAGTACGTC.

This clonotype was observed a few times. V and J are TRBV4-1 and TRBJ2-5; 13 nucleotides line up with TRBD2. V shed 6 bases, J shed 3 bases, and the junction held 13 bases outside the gene matches. The CDR3 is made up of 18 amino acids. The germline V gene encodes CDR1 MGHRA and CDR2 YSYEKL. CDR3 loop: CASRQRGGLAGTEETQYF. CDR3 sequence (DNA): TGCGCCAGCAGACAAAGGGGGGGACTAGCGGGGACTGAAGAGACCCAGTACTTC.

Only a few counts were recorded for this clonotype. The chain joins TRBV7-3 to TRBJ1-1; D is undetermined. There are 13 residues in the CDR3. V was cut by 3 bases and J by 1 base, with 6 bases left in between. Germline CDR1 and CDR2: SGHTA and FQGTGA. The CDR3 nucleotides are TGTGCCAGCAGCTTCGACACGAACACTGAAGCTTTCTTT. This translates into CASSFDTNTEAFF.

In this sample, this clonotype turned up a few times. This chain uses TRBV7-2 with TRBJ1-5, with 10 bases that match TRBD1. Germline-derived CDR1 and CDR2 are SGHTA and FQGNSA. J gave up 6 bases and V 2 bases, and 7 bases lay outside the gene matches. The CDR3 has 16 amino acids. The DNA for the CDR3 is TGTGCCAGCAGCTTACTTCCGGACAGGGGGGGTCAGCCCCAGCATTTT. This translates into CASSLLPDRGGQPQHF.

V and J are TRBV7-9 and TRBJ2-3; D not resolved. CDR1 is SEHNR and CDR2 is FQNEAQ in the germline V gene (reference sequence). The CDR3 consists of 14 residues. The ends were cut back, 5 bases at V and 3 bases at J, with 12 bases in the middle. CDR3 coding DNA: TGTGCCAGCAGCCGTCCTTATCCGACAGATACGCAGTATTTT. It is translated as CASSRPYPTDTQYF.